Shown below are 26 T cell receptor beta chains from a single sample sequenced in a study of T-cell memory formation after mild COVID-19. TCRdb fed the 5' RACE reads into MiXCR, producing one record per CDR3 protein. The sample consists of hundreds of thousands of distinct CDR3 sequences, approximately 18% of them appearing once. Sequenced input: PBMCs or a T cell subset sorted from them (not recorded which). The source of these receptors is an adult woman who had mild COVID-19 (a few samples of this study predate the infection). Cell type and time point are not known.

The V call is TRBV13, the J call TRBJ2-3; 10 bases are shared with TRBD2. The CDR3 covers 16 residues. Looked up from germline, CDR1 is PRHDT and CDR2 is FYEKMQ (reference sequence). Trimming removed 5 bases from V and 4 bases from J; junction bases left unmatched: 9. DNA of the CDR3: TGTGCCAGCAGCGATCATAGCGGGAGGATCGCAGATACGCAGTATTTT. Translated, it gives CASSDHSGRIADTQYF. Based on the CDR3 plus reference TRBV13 and TRBJ2-3, the full variable domain is AAGVIQSPRHLIKEKRETATLKCYPIPRHDTVYWYQQGPGQDPQFLISFYEKMQSDKGSIPDRFSAQQFSDYHSELNMSSLELGDSALYFCASSDHSGRIADTQYFGPGTRLTVL.

CDR3 nucleotides: TGTGCCAGCAGGCTACTCTATTGGGGGGGCACAGATACGCAGTATTTT. Residues: CASRLLYWGGTDTQYF. This chain uses TRBV6-5 with TRBJ2-3; D possibly corresponds to TRBD2 (6 bases). The germline V and J ends were trimmed by 6 bases and 1 base, with 17 bases remaining between them. Germline V lookup: CDR1 MNHEY, CDR2 SVGAGI. The CDR3 covers 16 residues.

This clonotype was detected many times. This sequence joins TRBV6-5 and TRBJ2-1; no reliable D call. V was clipped by 5 bases and J by 12 bases, with 8 bases between them. The length of the CDR3 is 10 residues. Germline V CDR1 and CDR2: MNHEY, SVGAGI. CDR3 sequence reads: CASSAWGQFF. In nucleotides, the CDR3 is TGTGCCAGCAGTGCCTGGGGGCAGTTCTTC.

This clonotype showed up just a few times. The chain uses TRBV7-9 and TRBJ2-1, with D hard to call. CDR1 is SEHNR, CDR2 FQNEAQ, per germline (reference sequence). The length of the CDR3 is 14 residues. V lost 2 bases and J 0 bases, leaving 5 bases between the germline ends. CDR3 DNA: TGTGCCAGCAGCTTAAAGATCTCCTACAATGAGCAGTTCTTC. Translating it yields CASSLKISYNEQFF. Full variable domain (missing parts from reference TRBV7-9 and TRBJ2-1): DTGVSQNPRHKITKRGQNVTFRCDPISEHNRLYWYRQTLGQGPEFLTYFQNEAQLEKSRLLSDRFSAERPKGSFSTLEIQRTEQGDSAMYLCASSLKISYNEQFFGPGTRLTVL.

This chain uses TRBV24-1 with TRBJ2-2; 11 nucleotides align to TRBD2. Per germline, CDR1 KGHDR and CDR2 SFDVKD. Unmatched junction bases numbered 0, after V lost 10 bases and J lost 3 bases. The CDR3 totals 13 residues. The CDR3, as DNA: TGTGCCACGGGACTAGCGGACACCGGGGAGCTGTTTTTT. Translated: CATGLADTGELFF.

This chain links TRBV14 with TRBJ2-7; unclear D gene. CDR1 and CDR2 (germline): SGHDN, FVKESK. There are 14 residues in the CDR3. Trimming left V 3 bases short and J 2 bases short, with 11 bases between. CDR3 in amino acids: CASSHRAFPYEQYF. CDR3 nucleotide sequence: TGTGCCAGCAGCCACCGAGCGTTCCCCTACGAGCAGTACTTC.

The gene calls are TRBV5-1 and TRBJ2-1; D call uncertain. CDR3 size: 10 residues. Germline-derived CDR1 and CDR2 are SGHRS and YFSETQ. V lost 2 bases and J 9 bases, leaving 3 bases between the germline ends. CDR3 amino acids: CASSFVEQFF. CDR3 DNA: TGCGCCAGCAGCTTCGTTGAGCAGTTCTTC.

The rearrangement joins TRBV12-3 or TRBV12-4 to TRBJ1-5; no definite D call. The V end was cut by 2 bases, the J end by 12 bases, with 11 bases between. The CDR3 is made up of 12 amino acids. CDR3 coding DNA: TGTGCCAGCAGTTTAAGTTGGCTCAACCAGCATTTT. Its protein is CASSLSWLNQHF.

The V gene is TRBV24-1, the J gene TRBJ2-1; maybe TRBD1 (7 bases). V was clipped by 1 base and J by 7 bases, with 10 bases between them. The CDR3 loop spans 14 amino acids. Germline CDR1 reads KGHDR; CDR2 reads SFDVKD. The CDR3 DNA reads as TGTGCCACCAGTGATTTCCAGGGGGGTAATGAGCAGTTCTTC. Translation gives CATSDFQGGNEQFF.

A few counts support this clonotype. The V gene is TRBV20-1, the J gene TRBJ2-3; D uncertain. This CDR3 is 13 amino acids long. Germline CDR1 is DFQATT and CDR2 is SNEGSKA (reference sequence). V lost 1 base to trimming and J lost 0 bases, with 5 bases between them. CDR3 in amino acids: CSARVESTDTQYF. CDR3 coding DNA: TGCAGTGCTAGAGTAGAGAGCACAGATACGCAGTATTTT.

V gene TRBV19 combines with J gene TRBJ2-3; TRBD2 agrees at 9 bases. The germline V gene encodes CDR1 LNHDA and CDR2 SQIVND (reference sequence). The CDR3 consists of 16 residues. Germline trimming cut 3 bases from V and 1 base from J; bases unmatched to any gene: 5. The CDR3 spells CASSMFGGRGTDTQYF. The DNA of the CDR3 is TGTGCCAGTAGTATGTTCGGCGGGAGGGGCACAGATACGCAGTATTTT.

This clonotype has only a few counts. The J gene is TRBJ1-5, the V gene TRBV5-1; D uncertain. The CDR3 is 13 residues long. V was cut by 4 bases and J by 5 bases, with 10 bases left in between. Germline-derived CDR1 and CDR2 are SGHRS and YFSETQ. CDR3 amino acids: CASSAVGDQPQHF. CDR3 sequence (DNA): TGCGCCAGCAGCGCCGTAGGCGATCAGCCCCAGCATTTT.

V and J are TRBV7-9 and TRBJ2-3, with D perhaps matching TRBD1 (5 bases). CDR3 length equals 15 residues. V lost 7 bases, J lost 0 bases, and 14 bases lay in between. Per the germline V gene, CDR1 is SEHNR and CDR2 is FQNEAQ (reference sequence). For the CDR3, the DNA is TGTGCCAGCAAGGGGATGTGGGCTAGCACAGATACGCAGTATTTT. The encoded protein is CASKGMWASTDTQYF.

This clonotype was seen a handful of times. The chain joins TRBV4-3 to TRBJ2-3; D perhaps matches TRBD2 (6 bases). Germline V lookup: CDR1 LGHNA, CDR2 YSLEER. The CDR3 loop spans 16 amino acids. Trimming took 0 bases from V and 7 from J, leaving 17 bases between them. The CDR3 bases are TGCGCCAGCAGCCAAGACCTCCACGGGGGTGGAAATACGCAGTATTTT. The encoded protein is CASSQDLHGGGNTQYF.

This clonotype occurred a few times. The chain recombines TRBV2 with TRBJ2-7; D might be TRBD1 (7 bases). The V end lost 6 bases, the J end lost 1 base, and 10 bases lay between the germline ends. This CDR3 region has 13 residues. Germline CDR1 is SNHLY and CDR2 is FYNNEI. The CDR3 nucleotides are TGTGCCAGCAGCGGGGGACAGTCCTACGAGCAGTACTTC. This codes for CASSGGQSYEQYF.

The gene calls are TRBV18 and TRBJ2-7; 12 bases line up with TRBD2. Trimming took 2 bases from V and 7 from J; bases not matched to a gene: 3. CDR1 and CDR2 from the germline V gene are KGHSH and LQKENI. The CDR3 has 14 amino acids. CDR3 in amino acids: CASSPTSGGIEQYF. CDR3 DNA sequence: TGTGCCAGCTCACCAACTAGCGGGGGGATTGAGCAGTACTTC.

This clonotype has just a few counts. CDR3: CASSLRLAEVSYNEQFF. The CDR3 bases are TGCGCCAGCAGCCTAAGACTAGCGGAAGTGTCCTACAATGAGCAGTTCTTC. V usage is TRBV5-1 and J usage is TRBJ2-1; 9 nucleotides line up with TRBD2. Germline trimming cut 4 bases from V and 1 base from J; bases unmatched to any gene: 9. This CDR3 comprises 17 residues. Germline-derived CDR1 and CDR2 are SGHRS and YFSETQ.

This clonotype was counted only a few times. V and J are TRBV5-1 and TRBJ2-1, with 7 nucleotides matching TRBD2. V gave up 0 bases and J gave up 7 bases; unmatched junction bases: 13. The CDR3 is made up of 17 amino acids. Germline CDR1 is SGHRS and CDR2 is YFSETQ. The CDR3 is CASSLAAREAWRNEQFF. As DNA, the CDR3 is TGCGCCAGCAGCTTGGCCGCCCGGGAGGCATGGAGGAATGAGCAGTTCTTC.

V and J are TRBV20-1 and TRBJ2-7, with 7 bases aligning to TRBD1. Unmatched junction bases numbered 4, after V lost 5 bases and J lost 3 bases. CDR3 length equals 12 residues. CDR1 and CDR2 from the germline V gene are DFQATT and SNEGSKA (reference sequence). Written as DNA, the CDR3 is TGCAGTGCTCGACAGGGAGACTACGAGCAGTACTTC. Protein sequence: CSARQGDYEQYF.

This clonotype was seen a handful of times. CDR3: CSSTGEGTEAFF. In nucleotides, the CDR3 is TGCAGTTCGACAGGGGAGGGCACTGAAGCTTTCTTT. The rearrangement joins TRBV29-1 to TRBJ1-1; 8 positions match TRBD1. This CDR3 region has 12 residues. CDR1 is SQVTM, CDR2 ANQGSEA, per germline.

This clonotype came up a few times. The V gene is TRBV9, the J gene TRBJ1-1, with a possible D match to TRBD1 (5 bases). CDR3 length: 15 residues. V lost 2 bases and J 0 bases, leaving 11 bases between the germline ends. CDR1 is SGDLS and CDR2 is YYNGEE in the germline V gene. The CDR3 bases are TGTGCCAGCAGCGTGGAGGGGACGATGAACACTGAAGCTTTCTTT. Its protein is CASSVEGTMNTEAFF.

This clonotype was detected a few times. The chain carries TRBV4-1 and TRBJ1-1; TRBD1 aligns across 9 bases. After removal of 3 bases from V and 10 bases from J, the junction contained 12 bases not matched to a gene. The germline V gene has CDR1 MGHRA and CDR2 YSYEKL. The CDR3 runs 15 residues. The CDR3 bases are TGCGCCAGCAGCCACATGTTACAGGGGGCGTTTGGAGCTTTCTTT. This encodes CASSHMLQGAFGAFF.

This clonotype turned up a few times. The V gene is TRBV12-3 or TRBV12-4, the J gene TRBJ1-1; D uncertain. Trimming cost V 2 bases and J 0 bases, with 7 bases left between them. CDR3 length: 14 residues. The CDR3 spells CASSLSTLNTEAFF. The CDR3 region has the DNA TGTGCCAGCAGTTTAAGTACACTGAACACTGAAGCTTTCTTT.

V is TRBV20-1 and J is TRBJ1-1, with D possibly TRBD1 on 6 matching bases. CDR1 is DFQATT, CDR2 SNEGSKA, per germline (reference sequence). The CDR3 extends over 11 amino acids. The CDR3 protein is CSLQRGTEAFF. CDR3 nucleotides: TGCAGCCTCCAAAGGGGGACTGAAGCTTTCTTT.

This clonotype came up a few times. The chain carries TRBV11-2 and TRBJ2-4; D might be TRBD1 (5 bases). This CDR3 contains 15 residues. The germline gives CDR1 SGHAT, CDR2 FQNNGV. V gave up 0 bases and J gave up 12 bases, with 18 bases separating them. DNA for the CDR3: TGTGCCAGCAGCTTAGAATCGGGTACAGGCGCAGCTCAGTACTTC. Its translation: CASSLESGTGAAQYF.

The sample holds a few counts of this clonotype. The rearrangement links TRBV5-6 to TRBJ2-3; no clear D. The CDR3 totals 12 residues. In germline, CDR1 is SGHDT, CDR2 YYEEEE. Trimming removed 4 bases from V and 2 bases from J, with 5 bases in between. The CDR3 spells CASSTFTDTQYF. For the CDR3, the DNA is TGTGCCAGCAGCACCTTCACAGATACGCAGTATTTT.